A selection of T cell receptor beta chains follows, all from one sample in a study of vaccination effects on CD4 cells after COVID-19. Profiling relied on immunoSEQ multiplex PCR, and the TCRdb table lists in-frame clones only, not all of them. The sample contains roughly 35,000 clones, approximately 68% of which appear only once. For these receptors, no antigen is known. The starting material was CD4+ T cells from PBMCs cultured with HCoV-OC43 spike peptides, obtained before COVID-19 vaccination. Every receptor here comes from a human donor who received a COVID-19 vaccine. Each CDR3 is given without its conserved first and last residue.

j_gene	v_gene	CDR3aa
TRBJ1-4	TRBV4-1	ASSQAGTVLLSTNEKLF
TRBJ2-7	TRBV6-5	ASSNGGQNPYEQY
TRBJ1-1	TRBV9	ASSALSRNTEAF
TRBJ1-1	TRBV2	ASSAATGSNTEAF
TRBJ1-4	TRBV7-2	ASSLWINEKLF
TRBJ2-7	TRBV10-2	ASSEWAGVGRNEQY
TRBJ2-1	TRBV4-1	ASSRGLAGVSSYNEQF
TRBJ2-5	TRBV5-4	ASSPRGVAAGWEETQY
TRBJ2-3	TRBV5-1	ASSHLFNGRVAEKSTDTQY
TRBJ2-2	TRBV7-8	ASSLGLGPQNTGELF
TRBJ2-1	TRBV7-2	ASSPDYQRDEQF
TRBJ2-4	TRBV21-1	ASSNRDLLAKNIQY
TRBJ1-3	TRBV30	AWSVSRSSGNTIY
TRBJ2-7	TRBV7-2	ASSLEVGWREQY
TRBJ2-2	TRBV10-3	AIRDGIRGTGELF
TRBJ1-1	TRBV10-3	AITDRGQGDTEAF
TRBJ1-5	TRBV4-1	ASSQDGTQNQPQH
TRBJ2-7	TRBV5-6	ASSLLGPNPYEQY
TRBJ2-3	TRBV5-1	ASSLLPRQGALDTQY
TRBJ2-3	TRBV6-1	ASSERFGTSAFTDTQY
TRBJ2-7	TRBV3-1/TRBV3-2	ATRQPPNEQY
TRBJ1-1	TRBV7-9	ASSRTGETEAF
TRBJ1-2	TRBV5-6	ASSLIQGNYGYT
TRBJ2-1	TRBV10-3	AISENPGLAGPQAGGEQF
TRBJ2-7	TRBV2	ASSWSGYEQY
TRBJ2-7	TRBV5-1	ASSLDRAYEQY
TRBJ2-1	TRBV3-1/TRBV3-2	ASSLEGPYNEQF
TRBJ1-1	TRBV7-8	ASSLRTVNTEAF
TRBJ2-3	TRBV18	ASSPMESTDTQY
TRBJ2-6	TRBV15	ATSTRLAGVGANVLT
TRBJ2-7	TRBV25-1	ASSALYEQY
TRBJ2-1	TRBV9	ASSVDLPGISYNEQF
TRBJ2-1	TRBV6-4	ASSDTPTDREGAMGNEQF
TRBJ2-1	TRBV12-5	ASGLVLGGSSYNEQF
TRBJ2-1	TRBV7-9	ASSLFSPPLYNEQF
TRBJ1-1	TRBV10-1	ASSDMTGATEAF
TRBJ2-5	TRBV18	ASSPSGGRETQY
TRBJ1-5	TRBV19	ASNPEVLKPQH
TRBJ1-1	TRBV3-1/TRBV3-2	ASSRGTGYTRTEAF
TRBJ2-2	TRBV18	ASSPQGAGELF
TRBJ1-2	TRBV20-1	SARADYGYT
TRBJ2-3	TRBV3-1/TRBV3-2	ASSPTWMADTQY
TRBJ1-1	TRBV12-3/TRBV12-4	ASSMQGNTEAF
TRBJ1-2	TRBV5-4	ASKEGADYGYT
TRBJ2-2	TRBV5-1	ASSLVTSGPANTGELF
TRBJ1-5	TRBV5-4	ASSTRDSLNGGNQPQH
TRBJ2-1	TRBV4-2	ASSQGITGGVRDEQF